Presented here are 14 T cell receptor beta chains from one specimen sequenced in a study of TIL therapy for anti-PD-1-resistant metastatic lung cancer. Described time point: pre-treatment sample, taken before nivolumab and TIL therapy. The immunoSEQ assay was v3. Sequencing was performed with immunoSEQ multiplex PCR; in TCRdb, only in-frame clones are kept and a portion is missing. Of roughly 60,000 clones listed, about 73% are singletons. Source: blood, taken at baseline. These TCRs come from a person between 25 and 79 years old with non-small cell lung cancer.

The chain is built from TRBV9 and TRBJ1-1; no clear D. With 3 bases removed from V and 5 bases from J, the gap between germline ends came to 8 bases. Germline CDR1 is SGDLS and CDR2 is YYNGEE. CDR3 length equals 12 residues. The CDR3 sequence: CASSAPSTEAFF. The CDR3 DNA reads TGTGCCAGCAGCGCCCCCTCTACTGAAGCTTTCTTT.

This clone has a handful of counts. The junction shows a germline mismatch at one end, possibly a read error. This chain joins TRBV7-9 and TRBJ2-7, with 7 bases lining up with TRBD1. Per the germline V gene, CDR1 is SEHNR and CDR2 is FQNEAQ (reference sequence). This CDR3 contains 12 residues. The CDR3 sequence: CASSYPGTAPRF. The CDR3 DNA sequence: TGTGCCAGCAGCTACCCCGGGACAGCCCCCCGTTTC. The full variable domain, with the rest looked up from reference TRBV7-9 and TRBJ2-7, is DTGVSQNPRHKITKRGQNVTFRCDPISEHNRLYWYRQTLGQGPEFLTYFQNEAQLEKSRLLSDRFSAERPKGSFSTLEIQRTEQGDSAMYLCASSYPGTAPRFGPGTRLTVT.

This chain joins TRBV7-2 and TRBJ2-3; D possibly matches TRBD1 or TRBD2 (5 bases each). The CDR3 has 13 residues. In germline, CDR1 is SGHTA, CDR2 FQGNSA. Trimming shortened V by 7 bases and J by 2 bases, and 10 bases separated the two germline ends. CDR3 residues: CASNRGFTDTQYF. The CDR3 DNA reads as TGTGCCAGCAACCGGGGCTTCACAGATACGCAGTATTTT.

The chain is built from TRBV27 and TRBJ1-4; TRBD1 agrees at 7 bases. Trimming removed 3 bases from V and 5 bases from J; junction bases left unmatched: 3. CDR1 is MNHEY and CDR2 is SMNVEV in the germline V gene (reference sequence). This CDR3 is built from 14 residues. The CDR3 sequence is CASSLFRGNEKLFF. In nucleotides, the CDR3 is TGTGCCAGCAGTTTGTTCAGGGGGAATGAAAAACTGTTTTTT.

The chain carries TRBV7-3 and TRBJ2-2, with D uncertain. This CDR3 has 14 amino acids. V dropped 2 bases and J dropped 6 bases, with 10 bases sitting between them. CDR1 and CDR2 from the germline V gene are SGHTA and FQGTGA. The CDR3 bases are TGTGCCAGCAGCTTACGAAGTTCGGCCGGGGAGCTGTTTTTT. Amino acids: CASSLRSSAGELFF. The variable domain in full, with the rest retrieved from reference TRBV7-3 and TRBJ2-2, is GAGVSQTPSNKVTEKGKYVELRCDPISGHTALYWYRQSLGQGPEFLIYFQGTGAADDSGLPNDRFFAVRPEGSVSTLKIQRTERGDSAVYLCASSLRSSAGELFFGEGSRLTVL.

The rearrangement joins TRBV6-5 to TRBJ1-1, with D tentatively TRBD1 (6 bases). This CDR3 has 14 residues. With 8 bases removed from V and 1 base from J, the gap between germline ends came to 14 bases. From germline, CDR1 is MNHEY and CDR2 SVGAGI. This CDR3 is CASQDEGGNTEAFF. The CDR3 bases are TGTGCCAGCCAAGACGAGGGGGGGAACACTGAAGCTTTCTTT.

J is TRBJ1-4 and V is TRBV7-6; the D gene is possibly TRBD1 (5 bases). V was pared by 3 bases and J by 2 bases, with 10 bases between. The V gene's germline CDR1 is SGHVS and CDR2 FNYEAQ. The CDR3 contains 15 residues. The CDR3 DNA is TGTGCCAGCAGCTTCGCCGGGGGGACTAATGAAAAACTGTTTTTT. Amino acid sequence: CASSFAGGTNEKLFF.

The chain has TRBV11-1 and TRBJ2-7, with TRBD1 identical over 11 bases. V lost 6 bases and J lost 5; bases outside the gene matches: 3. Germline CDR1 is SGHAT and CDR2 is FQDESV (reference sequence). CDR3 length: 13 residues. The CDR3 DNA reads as TGTGCCAGCAGACGGGACAGGGGGGACGAGCAGTACTTC. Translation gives CASRRDRGDEQYF.

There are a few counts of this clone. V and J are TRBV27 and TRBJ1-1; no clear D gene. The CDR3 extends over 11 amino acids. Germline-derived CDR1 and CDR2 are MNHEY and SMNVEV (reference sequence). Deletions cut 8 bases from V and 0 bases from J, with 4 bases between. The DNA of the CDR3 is TGTGCCAGCGTAATGAACACTGAAGCTTTCTTT. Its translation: CASVMNTEAFF.

The CDR3 sequence: CASSIAGGLFGELFF. The CDR3 DNA sequence: TGTGCCAGCAGCATAGCGGGGGGCCTTTTCGGGGAGCTGTTTTTT. The chain has TRBV14 and TRBJ2-2; TRBD2 matches 10 bases. The CDR3 is made up of 15 amino acids. With 5 bases clipped from V and 7 bases from J, the junction kept 7 bases outside the gene matches. CDR1 and CDR2 from the germline V gene are SGHDN and FVKESK.

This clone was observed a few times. The CDR3 region has the DNA TGTGCCAGCAGCCAACTCAATTCACCCCTCCACTTT. Protein: CASSQLNSPLHF. V gene TRBV16 combines with J gene TRBJ1-6; no reliable D call. V was trimmed by 2 bases and J by 7 bases, leaving 3 bases between them. Germline assignment: CDR1 KGHSY and CDR2 FQNENV. The CDR3 is 12 amino acids.

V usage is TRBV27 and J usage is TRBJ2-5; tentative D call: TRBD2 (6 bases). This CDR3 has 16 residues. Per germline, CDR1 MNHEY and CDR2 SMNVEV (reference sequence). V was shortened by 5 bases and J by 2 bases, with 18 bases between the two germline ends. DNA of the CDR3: TGTGCCAGCAGTCGTTTAGGTAGCGGAGCTCAAGAGACCCAGTACTTC. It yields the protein CASSRLGSGAQETQYF.

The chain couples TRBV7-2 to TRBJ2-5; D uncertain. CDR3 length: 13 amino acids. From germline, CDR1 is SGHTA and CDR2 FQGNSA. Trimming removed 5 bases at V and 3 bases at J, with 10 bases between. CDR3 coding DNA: TGTGCCAGCAGCCGTAGCCAGAAAGAGACCCAGTACTTC. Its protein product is CASSRSQKETQYF.

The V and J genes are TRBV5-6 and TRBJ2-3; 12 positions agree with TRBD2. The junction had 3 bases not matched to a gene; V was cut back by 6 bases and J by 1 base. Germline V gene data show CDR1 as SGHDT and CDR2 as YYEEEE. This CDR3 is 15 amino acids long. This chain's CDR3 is CASKRLAGGTDTQYF. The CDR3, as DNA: TGTGCCAGCAAGAGACTAGCGGGGGGCACAGATACGCAGTATTTT. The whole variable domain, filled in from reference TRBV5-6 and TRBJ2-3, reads DAGVTQSPTHLIKTRGQQVTLRCSPKSGHDTVSWYQQALGQGPQFIFQYYEEEERQRGNFPDRFSGHQFPNYSSELNVNALLLGDSALYLCASKRLAGGTDTQYFGPGTRLTVL.